The T cell receptor beta chain described here comes from a study of identical twins' blood T cells. Trimming removed 0 bases from V and 10 bases from J, with 18 bases in between. Germline CDR1 is SGDLS and CDR2 is YYNGEE. CDR3 size: 15 residues. This clonotype has just a few counts. Each CDR3 protein gets one entry after TCRdb re-called the 5' RACE reads with MiXCR. The table includes 300,000 to 400,000 distinct CDR3 sequences, 25% to 35% detected once. This chain joins TRBV9 and TRBJ2-3; possibly TRBD1 for D (7 bases). The sequencing input was PBMCs. The sequence was obtained from a woman between 18 and 55 years old in good health. This chain's CDR3 is CASSVAAGGGSAQYF. The CDR3 DNA follows: TGTGCCAGCAGCGTAGCGGCTGGAGGGGGCTCAGCGCAGTATTTT.